The 2 T cell receptor beta chains in this list originate from one sample, sequenced in a study of cytotoxic CD8 clonotypes in ibrutinib-treated CLL. The data were produced by immunoSEQ multiplex PCR, yet TCRdb's version contains in-frame clones alone and is incomplete. Of 110,000 to 150,000 clones in the sample, 70% to 85% are singletons; the top ten hold around 30%. Sequences were derived from PBMCs, sampled after 12 months of ibrutinib treatment. Receptors were obtained from a human donor with chronic lymphocytic leukemia.

The chain couples TRBV7-2 to TRBJ1-4; 7 bases are shared with TRBD1. J was trimmed by 5 bases and V by 1 base; bases with no gene match: 10. CDR3 length: 17 amino acids. The germline V gene encodes CDR1 SGHTA and CDR2 FQGNSA. CDR3 DNA sequence: TGTGCCAGCAGCTTAGTAAGCTCGGGACAGCGAAATGAAAAACTGTTTTTT. It encodes CASSLVSSGQRNEKLFF.

This chain connects TRBV6-5 to TRBJ1-6; D gene unclear. Germline assignment: CDR1 MNHEY and CDR2 SVGAGI. The CDR3 totals 12 residues. V dropped 6 bases and J dropped 6 bases, with 6 bases sitting between them. CDR3 sequence reads: CASSWSNSPLHF. The CDR3 nucleotides read TGTGCCAGCAGCTGGAGTAATTCACCCCTCCACTTT.